The next 7 T cell receptor beta chains were all read from a single sample in a study of glioma-infiltrating T cells after dendritic cell vaccination. Data came from immunoSEQ multiplex PCR; TCRdb stores just in-frame clones and leaves some out. Here the sample spans 90,000 to 95,000 clones, over 75% being singletons. Time point specified: after dendritic cell vaccination, including at tumor progression/relapse. The material was blood, obtained after dendritic cell vaccination. The source of these receptors is a human donor with glioblastoma.

The CDR3 nucleotides read TGTGCCAGCAGCTTAAGGTGGGGGACAGCGAACACCGGGGAGCTGTTTTTT. It translates to CASSLRWGTANTGELFF. The chain combines TRBV7-3 with TRBJ2-2; TRBD1 matches at 7 bases. CDR3 length: 17 residues. V lost 1 base, J lost 0 bases, and 5 bases stayed unmatched. Per germline, CDR1 SGHTA and CDR2 FQGTGA.

This chain connects TRBV19 to TRBJ1-2, with 8 positions matching TRBD1. J gave up 8 bases and V 5 bases, and 7 bases lay outside the gene matches. Germline CDR1 LNHDA, CDR2 SQIVND (reference sequence). CDR3 length equals 13 residues. The CDR3 loop reads CASSLGQVEGYTF. The CDR3 DNA reads TGTGCCAGTAGTCTGGGACAGGTTGAAGGCTACACCTTC.

The chain combines TRBV6-5 with TRBJ1-2; D perhaps matches TRBD1 (6 bases). The germline V gene encodes CDR1 MNHEY and CDR2 SVGAGI. Trimming left V 4 bases short and J 7 bases short, with 13 bases between. CDR3 length equals 13 residues. This CDR3 is CASSFPGTTGYTF. CDR3 sequence (DNA): TGTGCCAGCAGTTTCCCCGGGACAACTGGCTACACCTTC.

The J gene is TRBJ2-5, the V gene TRBV6-5; 8 bases match TRBD1. The V gene's germline CDR1 is MNHEY and CDR2 SVGAGI. Trimming at V came to 6 bases and at J to 5 bases, leaving 11 bases not matched to a gene. The CDR3 is 15 residues long. The CDR3 protein is CASRSRTGKSETQYF. Written as DNA, the CDR3 is TGTGCCAGCAGAAGCCGGACAGGGAAATCGGAGACCCAGTACTTC.

The V gene is TRBV19, the J gene TRBJ1-1; D is ambiguous. V gave up 6 bases and J gave up 1 base, with 12 bases separating them. This CDR3 contains 14 residues. From germline, CDR1 is LNHDA and CDR2 SQIVND (reference sequence). Here the CDR3 DNA reads TGTGCCAGTAGGACCCGGGAGTCGAACACTGAAGCTTTCTTT. This codes for CASRTRESNTEAFF.

Here the CDR3 reads CASSFGQGQGYTF. The DNA for the CDR3 is TGTGCCAGCAGTTTTGGACAGGGACAAGGCTACACCTTC. V is TRBV28 and J is TRBJ1-2, with 8 nucleotides matching TRBD1. V dropped 3 bases and J dropped 8; count of bases not matched to a gene: 5. The CDR3 length is 13 residues. Germline V gives CDR1 MDHEN, CDR2 SYDVKM.

The rearrangement uses TRBV2 and TRBJ2-2, with D maybe TRBD1 (5 bases). The CDR3 runs 15 residues. The V and J ends lost 1 base and 1 base respectively, with 7 bases between them. Germline V gene data show CDR1 as SNHLY and CDR2 as FYNNEI. The CDR3 DNA reads TGTGCCAGCAGTGAAGGGGGCGGGAACACCGGGGAGCTGTTTTTT. Translating gives CASSEGGGNTGELFF.